This T cell receptor (beta chain) was captured by sequencing in a study of blood T cell repertoires in COVID-19. On the study more broadly: Whether acute or convalescent, the COVID-19 samples came from the United States, Italy and Spain. The analysed material was cDNA or gDNA that came from T cells, B-cell-depleted T cells, or PBMCs.

Per the authors' pipeline: Estimation of nucleated cell counts was performed using reference gene primer amplification. Generated by immunoSEQ multiplex PCR, the TCRdb table keeps only in-frame clones and is missing some. The DNA was the basis for D and trimming; V, J and clone size are from that table. The table has under 300,000 clones, about 88% seen once. This CDR3 region has 15 residues. Trimming pared 4 bases from V and 4 bases from J, leaving 17 bases between. Germline-derived CDR1 and CDR2 are SGHNT and YYREEE (reference sequence). This receptor was taken from a woman in her forties who had recovered from COVID-19. Input material: peripheral blood. The chain carries TRBV5-4 and TRBJ1-2, with a tentative D call TRBD1 (5 bases). CDR3 in amino acids: CASSRGGTHSYGYTF. The CDR3 DNA follows: TGTGCCAGCAGCCGGGGGGGGACTCACAGCTATGGCTACACCTTC.